Listed below are T cell receptor beta chains from one sample, sequenced in a study of CD8+ T cells in alopecia areata. Assay used: immunoSEQ multiplex PCR; TCRdb lists only in-frame clones, some missing. This table holds roughly 150,000 clones, about 51% found once. The sample was CD8+ T cells sorted from blood, taken at week 0. The receptor set was obtained from a human donor with alopecia areata. The CDR3 runs from the conserved cysteine through the conserved F or W. The D gene is left open where the match is weak. Expanded clones are given a class, and other clones once, few, many or no size at all.

TRBD2,TRBV29-1,.,TRBJ2-7,TGCAGCGTTGAAGTGGGTAGCGGGGGTCCCCAACCATACGAGCAGTACTTC,CSVEVGSGGPQPYEQYF
.,TRBV29-1,.,TRBJ1-2,TGCAGCGCAATAGAACAGGGCCCGAGGCCATATGGCTACACCTTC,CSAIEQGPRPYGYTF
TRBD2,TRBV2,few,TRBJ2-4,TGTGCCAGCAGCGCTAGCGGGGCCAAAAACATTCAGTACTTC,CASSASGAKNIQYF
TRBD1,TRBV4-3,few,TRBJ1-1,TGCGCCAGCAGCCAAGGGGACAGGCATGAAGCTTTCTTT,CASSQGDRHEAFF
.,TRBV2,.,TRBJ2-7,TGTGCCAGCACCCCGGATATACAGGAGCAGTACTTC,CASTPDIQEQYF
.,TRBV9,.,TRBJ1-1,TGTGCCAGCAGCCCCTGGGACTCCTCTATGAACACTGAAGCTTTCTTT,CASSPWDSSMNTEAFF
.,TRBV27,.,TRBJ2-1,TGTGCCAGCAATAGGGGGAGCTCCAGCTACAATGAGCAGTTCTTC,CASNRGSSSYNEQFF
.,TRBV27,.,TRBJ2-3,TGTGCCAGCAGTTTCGAACAGTTAACAGATACGCAGTATTTT,CASSFEQLTDTQYF
.,TRBV9,few,TRBJ2-7,.,CASSVGPGYEQYF
.,TRBV28,.,TRBJ2-5,TGTGCCAGCACTAACGGACAGCAAGAGACCCAGTACTTC,CASTNGQQETQYF